The 30 T cell receptor beta chains presented below share a single source sample, sequenced in a study of Tregs in tolerant kidney transplant recipients. Method: immunoSEQ multiplex PCR; TCRdb's copy keeps in-frame clones and lacks some. The sample yields about 64,000 clones, about 87% seen once. The nonmyeloablative bone marrow transplants came from related graft donors, with transient mixed chimerism. The sequencing here drew on CD4+ T cells from blood (PBMCs), taken 6 months after the transplant. All receptors derive from a human patient who received a combined kidney and bone marrow transplant. Some T cells could come from the graft donor.

This clone was counted a single time. This chain joins TRBV18 and TRBJ1-1; D unresolved. Germline V gene data show CDR1 as KGHSH and CDR2 as LQKENI. The length of the CDR3 is 14 residues. Trimming stripped 2 bases from V and 1 base from J, with 8 bases between. The chain's CDR3 is CASSPYAGNTEAFF. DNA of the CDR3: TGTGCCAGCTCACCATATGCAGGGAACACTGAAGCTTTCTTT.

This chain uses TRBV10-3 with TRBJ2-3; 14 bases line up with TRBD2. The CDR3 contains 18 residues. Germline V lookup: CDR1 ENHRY, CDR2 SYGVKD. After removal of 6 bases from V and 4 bases from J, the junction contained 12 bases not matched to a gene. CDR3 residues: CAISLHSVTSGGADTQYF. For the CDR3, the DNA is TGTGCCATCAGCCTACATTCCGTGACTAGCGGGGGGGCAGATACGCAGTATTTT.

The chain uses TRBV9 and TRBJ1-2; D is possibly TRBD1 (5 bases). V was shortened by 0 bases and J by 4 bases, with 7 bases between the two germline ends. Per germline, CDR1 SGDLS and CDR2 YYNGEE. This CDR3 has 13 amino acids. In DNA, the CDR3 is TGTGCCAGCAGCGTAGTGGGGGGCTATGGCTACACCTTC. Protein: CASSVVGGYGYTF. Combining the CDR3 with reference TRBV9 and TRBJ1-2 gives the whole variable domain DSGVTQTPKHLITATGQRVTLRCSPRSGDLSVYWYQQSLDQGLQFLIQYYNGEERAKGNILERFSAQQFPDLHSELNLSSLELGDSALYFCASSVVGGYGYTFGSGTRLTVV.

The chain is built from TRBV5-1 and TRBJ2-2; 8 bases are a match to TRBD1. Germline CDR1 reads SGHRS; CDR2 reads YFSETQ. V lost 2 bases and J lost 2; bases outside the gene matches: 2. The CDR3 sequence is 15 residues long. The CDR3 DNA reads TGCGCCAGCAGCTTACAGGGGGGAAACACCGGGGAGCTGTTTTTT. As protein: CASSLQGGNTGELFF.

The sample holds one count of this clone. Additional DNA sequences in this sample encode the identical CDR3. The genes are TRBV5-6 and TRBJ1-6, with D unresolved. CDR3 length: 16 amino acids. Germline CDR1 and CDR2: SGHDT and YYEEEE. The germline V and J ends were trimmed by 0 bases and 5 bases, with 12 bases remaining between them. The CDR3 DNA is TGTGCCAGCAGCTTGGGAAGCAGCCGGGATAATTCACCCCTCCACTTT. It yields the protein CASSLGSSRDNSPLHF. The whole variable domain, filled in from reference TRBV5-6 and TRBJ1-6, reads DAGVTQSPTHLIKTRGQQVTLRCSPKSGHDTVSWYQQALGQGPQFIFQYYEEEERQRGNFPDRFSGHQFPNYSSELNVNALLLGDSALYLCASSLGSSRDNSPLHFGNGTRLTVT.

This clone was detected only a few times. The V and J genes are TRBV7-2 and TRBJ2-1, with 8 bases identical to TRBD2. The CDR3 has 14 amino acids. Germline CDR1 is SGHTA and CDR2 is FQGNSA. Trimming removed 7 bases from V and 4 bases from J; junction bases left unmatched: 6. CDR3 nucleotides: TGTGCCAGCAAGCCACTAGCGGATTACAATGAGCAGTTCTTC. Residues: CASKPLADYNEQFF.

The J gene is TRBJ2-3, the V gene TRBV7-3; perhaps TRBD1 as D (5 bases). Germline loops: CDR1 SGHTA, CDR2 FQGTGA. The V end was cut by 3 bases, the J end by 6 bases, with 7 bases between. The CDR3 runs to 12 residues. As DNA, the CDR3 is TGTGCCAGCAGCTTGCAGGGCGATACGCAGTATTTT. Encoded protein: CASSLQGDTQYF.

V and J are TRBV5-1 and TRBJ2-1, with unresolved D. V lost 2 bases to trimming and J lost 5 bases, with 11 bases between them. The CDR3 is 14 residues long. From germline, CDR1 is SGHRS and CDR2 YFSETQ. CDR3 coding DNA: TGCGCCAGCAGCTTCCGATCTTCGGACAATGAGCAGTTCTTC. This gives the protein CASSFRSSDNEQFF.

The J gene is TRBJ2-7, the V gene TRBV6-5, with TRBD1 matching over 10 bases. Germline trimming cut 6 bases from V and 0 bases from J; bases unmatched to any gene: 5. This CDR3 is 15 amino acids long. In germline, CDR1 is MNHEY, CDR2 SVGAGI. The CDR3 loop reads CASSWDRGNSYEQYF. The CDR3 region has the DNA TGTGCCAGCAGCTGGGACAGGGGTAACTCCTACGAGCAGTACTTC.

The sample holds one count of this clone. V gene TRBV5-1 combines with J gene TRBJ1-5; D uncertain. The ends were cut back, 5 bases at V and 0 bases at J, with 15 bases in the middle. Germline V gene lookup returns CDR1 SGHRS and CDR2 YFSETQ. This CDR3 is 16 amino acids long. CDR3 nucleotide sequence: TGCGCCAGCAGTTGGTTGCCAGGTTATAGCAATCAGCCCCAGCATTTT. Amino acids: CASSWLPGYSNQPQHF.

The chain employs TRBV7-3 and TRBJ2-2; 13 bases are shared with TRBD2. This CDR3 has 18 amino acids. J was trimmed by 3 bases and V by 4 bases; bases with no gene match: 8. Per germline, CDR1 SGHTA and CDR2 FQGTGA. CDR3 nucleotide sequence: TGTGCCAGCAGCTCGCGGGGACTAGCGGGACTCCACACCGGGGAGCTGTTTTTT. Translating it yields CASSSRGLAGLHTGELFF.

For the CDR3, the DNA is TGTGCCAGCGGGGGCTCGGGACAGGACTCCTACGAGCAGTACTTC. It specifies CASGGSGQDSYEQYF. J is TRBJ2-7 and V is TRBV6-5, with 8 positions matching TRBD1. Germline-derived CDR1 and CDR2 are MNHEY and SVGAGI. Trimming cost V 8 bases and J 0 bases; bases outside gene matches: 9. The CDR3 is 15 residues long.

CDR3 DNA: TGTGCCAGCAGCCCTCACGGAGACACCATATATTTT. It codes for CASSPHGDTIYF. This rearrangement joins TRBV9 to TRBJ1-3; D unresolved. The CDR3 covers 12 residues. CDR1 SGDLS and CDR2 YYNGEE come from the germline V gene. V was clipped by 4 bases and J by 8 bases, with 10 bases between them.

This clone showed up just once. The rearrangement links TRBV5-4 to TRBJ2-5; D remains unclear. V lost 1 base and J lost 5, with 12 bases in between. The CDR3 totals 14 residues. Germline V gives CDR1 SGHNT, CDR2 YYREEE (reference sequence). CDR3: CASSLNEIPETQYF. The CDR3 DNA sequence: TGTGCCAGCAGCTTGAACGAGATTCCGGAGACCCAGTACTTC.

J is TRBJ2-3 and V is TRBV9; D is uncertain. The CDR3 runs 14 residues. With 2 bases removed from V and 2 bases from J, the gap between germline ends came to 9 bases. In germline, CDR1 is SGDLS, CDR2 YYNGEE. The CDR3 reads CASSVAQTTDTQYF. CDR3 DNA sequence: TGTGCCAGCAGCGTTGCACAGACCACAGATACGCAGTATTTT.

This clone was counted only a few times. DNA of the CDR3: TGCGCCAGCAGCTACGTGACTAGCGGGCCAGGCTACGAGCAGTACTTC. It codes for CASSYVTSGPGYEQYF. The rearrangement joins TRBV5-1 to TRBJ2-7, with TRBD2 identical over 10 bases. This CDR3 region has 16 residues. CDR1 and CDR2 (germline): SGHRS, YFSETQ. The V gene end was trimmed by 3 bases and the J gene end by 3 bases; junction bases not matched to a gene: 9.

This clone showed up just once. As DNA, the CDR3 is TGTGCCAGTAGTAGCGGGAGGCGGAATGAGCAGTTCTTC. Amino acid sequence: CASSSGRRNEQFF. The chain carries TRBV19 and TRBJ2-1; TRBD2 matches at 8 bases. J gave up 7 bases and V 4 bases, and 3 bases lay outside the gene matches. This CDR3 is 13 amino acids long. Germline CDR1 is LNHDA and CDR2 is SQIVND (reference sequence).

This chain links TRBV7-2 with TRBJ2-7, with 9 bases that match TRBD2. Germline loops: CDR1 SGHTA, CDR2 FQGNSA. The CDR3 totals 14 residues. The V gene end was trimmed by 5 bases and the J gene end by 6 bases; junction bases not matched to a gene: 8. In DNA, the CDR3 is TGTGCCAGCAGCCAAGCGGGAGGCCCCCTCGAGCAGTACTTC. Amino acid sequence: CASSQAGGPLEQYF.

The chain joins TRBV28 to TRBJ1-2; 9 nucleotides agree with TRBD1. V lost 5 bases to trimming and J lost 7 bases; unmatched junction nucleotides: 11. The CDR3 is 15 amino acids. The germline V gene encodes CDR1 MDHEN and CDR2 SYDVKM. The CDR3 loop reads CASSHRDRASIGYTF. The DNA of the CDR3 is TGTGCCAGCAGTCACCGGGACAGGGCCTCTATTGGCTACACCTTC.

As DNA, the CDR3 is TGTGCCAGCAGTCTGACAGGTGTTAATGGCTACACCTTC. It specifies CASSLTGVNGYTF. V and J are TRBV5-6 and TRBJ1-2, with a possible D match to TRBD1 (6 bases). With 5 bases removed from V and 6 bases from J, the gap between germline ends came to 14 bases. The CDR3 totals 13 residues. Germline V gene sequence: CDR1 SGHDT, CDR2 YYEEEE. Full variable domain (missing parts from reference TRBV5-6 and TRBJ1-2): DAGVTQSPTHLIKTRGQQVTLRCSPKSGHDTVSWYQQALGQGPQFIFQYYEEEERQRGNFPDRFSGHQFPNYSSELNVNALLLGDSALYLCASSLTGVNGYTFGSGTRLTVV.

This clone showed up just once. The chain links TRBV2 to TRBJ1-5, with D perhaps matching TRBD1 (6 bases). Germline-derived CDR1 and CDR2 are SNHLY and FYNNEI. The CDR3 runs to 15 residues. Trimming took 7 bases from V and 3 from J, leaving 16 bases between them. The CDR3 DNA reads TGTGCCAGCACCGAACTACGGACAGACAATCAGCCCCAGCATTTT. The encoded protein is CASTELRTDNQPQHF.

The chain combines TRBV10-3 with TRBJ1-3, with D uncertain. V was shortened by 0 bases and J by 4 bases, with 7 bases between the two germline ends. Germline lookup yields CDR1 ENHRY and CDR2 SYGVKD. The CDR3 has 14 amino acids. The DNA for the CDR3 is TGTGCCATCAGTGAGTCAGGGAGCGGAAACACCATATATTTT. Translating gives CAISESGSGNTIYF.

The J gene is TRBJ2-3, the V gene TRBV18; 8 bases match TRBD2. Trimming cost V 6 bases and J 3 bases; bases outside gene matches: 8. The CDR3 spans 15 residues. Germline CDR1 KGHSH, CDR2 LQKENI. CDR3 sequence (DNA): TGTGCCAGCTCGCCCCGGACTAGCTTGACAGATACGCAGTATTTT. Translating it yields CASSPRTSLTDTQYF.

V usage is TRBV19 and J usage is TRBJ1-4; TRBD1 agrees at 7 bases. This CDR3 is 14 amino acids long. The V segment lost 7 bases and the J segment 6 bases; nucleotides outside the gene matches: 8. The V gene's germline CDR1 is LNHDA and CDR2 SQIVND (reference sequence). The CDR3 DNA follows: TGTGCCAGTATCAAGCGACAGGGTGATGAAAAACTGTTTTTT. This translates into CASIKRQGDEKLFF.

This clone is a singleton in its sample. The J gene is TRBJ1-4, the V gene TRBV5-8; 8 positions match TRBD1. Germline V gives CDR1 SGHTS, CDR2 YDEGEE. The CDR3 contains 15 residues. After removal of 4 bases from V and 8 bases from J, the junction contained 10 bases not matched to a gene. CDR3 region: CASSTTGAVGEKLFF. In DNA, the CDR3 is TGTGCCAGCAGCACGACAGGGGCGGTAGGGGAAAAACTGTTTTTT.

The genes are TRBV5-5 and TRBJ1-4; D is unresolved. The V and J ends lost 6 bases and 5 bases respectively, with 11 bases between them. This CDR3 contains 13 residues. Germline values: CDR1 SGHKS, CDR2 YYEKEE (reference sequence). The CDR3 DNA is TGTGCCAGCACTCGGCCCGGGAATGAAAAACTGTTTTTT. Translating it yields CASTRPGNEKLFF.

The chain carries TRBV5-6 and TRBJ2-4; TRBD1 matches 8 bases. With 3 bases clipped from V and 7 bases from J, the junction kept 15 bases outside the gene matches. Germline V CDR1 and CDR2: SGHDT, YYEEEE. This CDR3 has 17 residues. CDR3 amino acids: CASSYDRGGSGSNIQYF. The DNA of the CDR3 is TGTGCCAGCAGCTACGACAGGGGTGGGTCGGGGAGTAACATTCAGTACTTC.

This chain connects TRBV6-5 to TRBJ1-1, with TRBD1 matching over 7 bases. V lost 7 bases and J lost 3; bases outside the gene matches: 2. Germline lookup yields CDR1 MNHEY and CDR2 SVGAGI. The length of the CDR3 is 12 residues. CDR3 DNA sequence: TGTGCCAGCAACGACAGGGACACTGAAGCTTTCTTT. Its translation is CASNDRDTEAFF.

V gene TRBV18 combines with J gene TRBJ2-7; 7 bases agree with TRBD2. The CDR3 covers 14 residues. Trimming at V came to 3 bases and at J to 2 bases, leaving 4 bases not matched to a gene. Germline assignment: CDR1 KGHSH and CDR2 LQKENI. The CDR3 reads CASSPPSGPYEQYF. In nucleotides, the CDR3 is TGTGCCAGCTCACCGCCTAGCGGACCCTACGAGCAGTACTTC.

The CDR3 bases are TGTGCCAGCAGTTACAGGAGCTCCTACGAGCAGTACTTC. Its translation is CASSYRSSYEQYF. J is TRBJ2-7 and V is TRBV6-5; D not resolved. The V end was cut by 2 bases, the J end by 0 bases, with 5 bases between. There are 13 residues in the CDR3. Germline V gene sequence: CDR1 MNHEY, CDR2 SVGAGI.